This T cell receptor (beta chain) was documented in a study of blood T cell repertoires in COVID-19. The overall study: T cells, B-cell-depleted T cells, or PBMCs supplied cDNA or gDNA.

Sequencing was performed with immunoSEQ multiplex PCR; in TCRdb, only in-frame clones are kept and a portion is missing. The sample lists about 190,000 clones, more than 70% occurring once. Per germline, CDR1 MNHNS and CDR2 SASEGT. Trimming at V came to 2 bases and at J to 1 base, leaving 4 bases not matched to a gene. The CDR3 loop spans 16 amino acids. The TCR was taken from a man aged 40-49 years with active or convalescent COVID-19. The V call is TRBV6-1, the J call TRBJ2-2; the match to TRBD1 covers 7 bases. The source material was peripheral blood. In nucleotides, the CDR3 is TGTGCCAGCAGTGAAAGGGGGACAGAGAACACCGGGGAGCTGTTTTTT. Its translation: CASSERGTENTGELFF.